A selection of T cell receptor beta chains follows, all from one sample in a study of blood T cell repertoires in COVID-19. Only in-frame clones appear in the TCRdb table, and some are missing; sequencing was by immunoSEQ multiplex PCR. The data show some 71,000 clones, 81% seen once. The source material was peripheral blood. The receptors were sampled from a woman in her 70s with acute or convalescent COVID-19. Both conserved end residues are part of each CDR3. A D gene is named only where the DNA matches it firmly. Clone size is not always given. Where it is, it says once, few, many or a class for expanded clones.

size	length	V	J	D	DNA	CDR3
-	14	TRBV7-8	TRBJ2-7	-	TGTGCCAGCAGCAACGGACAAGTTCCCGACGAGCAGTACTTC	CASSNGQVPDEQYF
-	14	TRBV7-2	TRBJ2-1	-	TGTGCCAGCAGCTTCCCCGGGGGAGTTCGTGAGCAGTTCTTC	CASSFPGGVREQFF
-	13	TRBV28	TRBJ1-6	-	TGTGCCAGCAGACTTTCCTATAATTCACCCCTCCACTTT	CASRLSYNSPLHF
-	17	TRBV7-6	TRBJ1-5	-	TGTGCCAGCAGCTTAGCGTTAGGGGGATTCGGTAATCAGCCCCAGCATTTT	CASSLALGGFGNQPQHF
-	12	TRBV5-5	TRBJ2-2	-	TGTGCCAGCAGCCCAGGGGTCGGGGAGCTGTTTTTT	CASSPGVGELFF
-	18	TRBV4-3	TRBJ1-2	-	TGCGCCAGCAGCCAACAAGGAATCGGGACACCGGGGAGCTATGGCTACACCTTC	CASSQQGIGTPGSYGYTF
-	14	TRBV7-3	TRBJ2-2	TRBD2	TGTGCCAGCGGGCTAGCGGTTAACACCGGGGAGCTGTTTTTT	CASGLAVNTGELFF
-	16	TRBV4-1	TRBJ2-3	TRBD1	TGCGCCAGCAGCGGACGGGACAGGGGTTTGGGAGATACGCAGTATTTT	CASSGRDRGLGDTQYF
-	16	TRBV29-1	TRBJ1-4	-	TGCAGCGTTGAAGATAGGTCTGGTCGGGGTAATGAAAAACTGTTTTTT	CSVEDRSGRGNEKLFF
-	16	TRBV16	TRBJ1-1	-	TGTGCCAGCAGCCAATCTGGTGGGAGATACGACACTGAAGCTTTCTTT	CASSQSGGRYDTEAFF
-	13	TRBV14	TRBJ2-4	-	TGTGCCAGCAGCCAAGGAGGGGGGGTCGTTCAGTACTTC	CASSQGGGVVQYF
-	14	TRBV6-5	TRBJ1-3	-	TGTGCCAGCAGTCCACAGGGATCTGGAAACACCATATATTTT	CASSPQGSGNTIYF
-	14	TRBV30	TRBJ1-5	-	TGTGCCTGGAGTGGGGTACAGTGGAATCAGCCCCAGCATTTT	CAWSGVQWNQPQHF
-	14	TRBV29-1	TRBJ2-1	TRBD2	TGCAGCGTTGAGTGGCTAGCGGGGTTTGCTGAGCAGTTCTTC	CSVEWLAGFAEQFF
-	14	TRBV7-2	TRBJ1-2	TRBD1	TGTGCCAGCAGCCCCCCAGGGGGCTATTTTGGCTACACCTTC	CASSPPGGYFGYTF
-	14	TRBV2	TRBJ2-7	TRBD1	TGTGCCAGCAGTCAGGACAGGGGTAGAGACGAGCAGTACTTC	CASSQDRGRDEQYF
-	12	TRBV6-5	TRBJ1-2	-	TGTGCCAGCAGTTACCGGGGTTGGGGCTACACCTTC	CASSYRGWGYTF
-	13	TRBV7-9	TRBJ2-3	-	TGTGCCAGCAGTTTGGACAGAGAAGATACGCAGTATTTT	CASSLDREDTQYF
-	15	TRBV6-5	TRBJ2-7	-	TGTGCCAGCAGTATTACGGGGCAGGGGTTCAACGAGCAGTACTTC	CASSITGQGFNEQYF
-	16	TRBV6-1	TRBJ2-1	-	TGTGCCAGCAGTGAAGCGGGAGGACTTGGTTCCAATGAGCAGTTCTTC	CASSEAGGLGSNEQFF
-	17	TRBV11-2	TRBJ1-1	TRBD1	TGTGCCAGCAGCTTATCAGAGAGGACAGGCCCGAACACTGAAGCTTTCTTT	CASSLSERTGPNTEAFF
-	14	TRBV11-2	TRBJ2-7	TRBD2	TGTGCCAGCAGCCATCCGGGAGGCTCCTACGAGCAGTACTTC	CASSHPGGSYEQYF
-	11	TRBV6-2/TRBV6-3	TRBJ1-1	-	TGTGCCAGCAGTGCGAATCTTCGGGCTTTCTTT	CASSANLRAFF
-	15	TRBV2	TRBJ1-4	-	TGTGCCAGCCTCCATTACAGGGTATTGGGAGAAAAACTGTTTTTT	CASLHYRVLGEKLFF
-	13	TRBV4-2	TRBJ2-7	-	TGTGCCAGCAGCCCGAGACAGTCAGACGAGCAGTACTTC	CASSPRQSDEQYF
-	15	TRBV10-3	TRBJ2-7	-	TGTGCCATCAGTGAGTCGGCAGGAAGCTCCTACGAGCAGTACTTC	CAISESAGSSYEQYF
few	17	TRBV14	TRBJ2-5	TRBD2	TGTGCCAGCAGCCAGAGGCTCCTAGCGGGAGCCCAAGAGACCCAGTACTTC	CASSQRLLAGAQETQYF
-	18	TRBV4-1	TRBJ2-3	-	TGCGCCAGCAGCCAAGACCCAGCGTCTCCAGCGAGCACAGATACGCAGTATTTT	CASSQDPASPASTDTQYF
few	13	TRBV25-1	TRBJ1-3	-	TGTGCCACCACAGGGACGGCTGGAAACACCATATATTTT	CATTGTAGNTIYF
-	16	TRBV5-1	TRBJ1-6	-	TGCGCCAGCAGCTTGAGCACCAGGGCCGATAATTCACCCCTCCACTTT	CASSLSTRADNSPLHF
many	14	TRBV7-9	TRBJ1-1	-	TGTGCCAGCAGCTTAACGCTGAGCGGCACTGAAGCTTTCTTT	CASSLTLSGTEAFF
-	16	TRBV7-2	TRBJ2-1	TRBD2	TGTGCCAGCAGCTTCGCGTCGGTAGCGGGTGTCGATGAGCAGTTCTTC	CASSFASVAGVDEQFF
-	14	TRBV14	TRBJ1-2	TRBD1	TGTGCCAGCAGCCGAACTAGGGGGCTAGATGGCTACACCTTC	CASSRTRGLDGYTF
-	15	TRBV4-3	TRBJ2-1	-	TGCGCCAGCAGCCAAGACGGGACAATCCACAATGAGCAGTTCTTC	CASSQDGTIHNEQFF
-	14	TRBV6-2/TRBV6-3	TRBJ2-7	-	TGTGCCAGCAGTTACTTGGGCGCTACCTACGAGCAGTACTTC	CASSYLGATYEQYF
-	15	TRBV2	TRBJ1-1	-	TGTGCCAGCAGATATTCGACAACCGCTAACACTGAAGCTTTCTTT	CASRYSTTANTEAFF
once	15	TRBV6-5	TRBJ2-2	-	TGTGCCAGCAGTTTTTCCCCTATAGCGGACGGGGAGCTGTTTTTT	CASSFSPIADGELFF
-	13	TRBV3-1/TRBV3-2	TRBJ1-1	-	TGTGCCAGCAGCCGTGGCCGGGGCACTGAAGCTTTCTTT	CASSRGRGTEAFF
once	13	TRBV5-8	TRBJ1-5	-	TGTGCCAGCAGCTTGACGGGAGAAAAGCCCCAGCATTTT	CASSLTGEKPQHF
few	14	TRBV18	TRBJ2-7	-	TGTGCCAGCTCACCTCCTACAGAAACCTACGAGCAGTACTTC	CASSPPTETYEQYF
once	17	TRBV4-3	TRBJ2-1	-	TGCGCCAGCAGCTTCTCTAGGAACCTTGCGGGAAGGAATGAGCAGTTCTTC	CASSFSRNLAGRNEQFF
once	16	TRBV7-9	TRBJ1-3	-	TGTGCCAGCAGCTTATATGGTGAGCTCTCTGGAAACACCATATATTTT	CASSLYGELSGNTIYF
-	13	TRBV30	TRBJ1-1	-	TGTGCCTGGACCCCCGGGTCGGTCACTGAAGCTTTCTTT	CAWTPGSVTEAFF
once	14	TRBV11-2	TRBJ1-2	-	TGTGCCAGCAGCTTAGCACAGTCCTTTTATGGCTACACCTTC	CASSLAQSFYGYTF
few	14	TRBV19	TRBJ1-5	-	TGTGCCAGTAGTTGGGTCGGGAGCAATCAGCCCCAGCATTTT	CASSWVGSNQPQHF
-	14	TRBV19	TRBJ2-5	TRBD1	TGTGCCAGTAGTACGAGGGACAGGGATTTGACCCAGTACTTC	CASSTRDRDLTQYF
few	13	TRBV7-2	TRBJ1-5	-	TGTGCCAGCAGCCAAGACCAGGTCTCGCGCCAGCATTTT	CASSQDQVSRQHF
-	15	TRBV5-5	TRBJ2-7	TRBD2	TGTGCCAGCAGCCCGGGACTAGCGGAGACCTACGAGCAGTACTTC	CASSPGLAETYEQYF
-	13	TRBV4-2	TRBJ1-1	TRBD1	TGTGCCAGCATCAGGACAGGGAGCACTGAAGCTTTCTTT	CASIRTGSTEAFF
-	16	TRBV11-2	TRBJ2-7	-	TGTGCCAGCAGCTCAACCCCCCGAGCGGCCGCGGGTGAGCAGTACTTC	CASSSTPRAAAGEQYF
once	13	TRBV5-1	TRBJ2-1	-	TGCGCCAGCAGCCAACGACAGGACAATGAGCAGTTCTTC	CASSQRQDNEQFF
-	16	TRBV2	TRBJ1-2	TRBD1	TGTGCCAGCGGCCGGGACAGGGGACCATTTAACTATGGCTACACCTTC	CASGRDRGPFNYGYTF
-	12	TRBV12-3/TRBV12-4	TRBJ2-2	-	TGTGCCAGCAGTCTCCCTGCCGGGGAGCTGTTTTTT	CASSLPAGELFF
-	14	TRBV7-2	TRBJ2-5	-	TGTGCCAGCAGCTTAAATGGGCCCCAAGAGACCCAGTACTTC	CASSLNGPQETQYF